The T cell receptor beta chain under discussion was sequenced for a study of T cell responses to AZD1222 COVID-19 vaccine. CDR3 length equals 11 residues. V was trimmed by 6 bases and J by 8 bases, leaving 10 bases between them. Germline assignment: CDR1 SQVTM and CDR2 ANQGSEA. Using immunoSEQ multiplex PCR, the repertoire was profiled, and TCRdb retains in-frame clones only, with some absent. The data hold more than 85,000 clones, with nearly 90% observed a single time. Worth noting for this clone: What it recognizes is unknown.

Study observations and caveats: Only 5 or 6 individuals given AZD1222 were seropositive at baseline. The study reported that nearly half of spike-specific TCRs target unmutated variant regions.

The TCR was taken from an adult in good health. The source was peripheral blood, collected on day 0 of MenACWY control vaccination. The chain joins TRBV29-1 to TRBJ1-4; D perhaps matches TRBD1 (5 bases). CDR3 DNA: TGCAGCGTGGGGGTGGAGGAAAAACTGTTTTTT. Translated: CSVGVEEKLFF.